The source of this T cell receptor beta chain is a study of cytomegalovirus exposure and HLA in healthy donors (dated by TCRdb to 2016 to 2017). The study in broad terms: According to an earlier analysis of a few hundred of the donors, about 180 million T cells yielded approximately 120 million unique TCR beta sequences and approximately 300 Gb of sequence data. Rather than using new phenotypic data, the later analysis identified candidate immune exposures from TCR beta sequences and from how often those sequences occurred across donors. Class I and class II HLA loci were covered by the typing at four-digit resolution. About 330 gigabases of sequencing data and about 92 million unique TCR sequences made up an early release that covered nearly 650 HLA-typed donors. Along with the approximately 650-subject first cohort, a separate validation cohort of around 110 different subjects was used. Typing coverage varied by locus: about 629-630 donors for A, B, C, DRB1 and DQB1; roughly 500 for DQA1; nearly 610 for DPA1; approximately 490 for DPB1. The study aimed to test whether signatures of past pathogen exposure could be identified by cataloging public T cell receptors. Because of strong linkage in the cohort, roughly five DR-DQ haplotypes were treated as single units for association and clustering. A later analysis re-examined previously published TCR beta repertoires from more than 550 donors and added high-resolution HLA genotyping to investigate patterns of TCR occurrence. To predict cytomegalovirus infection status, the study combined high-throughput TCR immunosequencing, statistical association of individual TCRs with disease status, and machine learning. Among the approximately 430 genotyped donors, about 85% belonged to the genetic ancestry cluster associated with self-reported Caucasian donors. In a later genetic analysis, genome-wide SNP genotypes for about three fifths of the roughly 670 donors were used, and that subset was treated as a discovery cohort. All discovery cohort repertoires had been generated on a single sequencing platform. Using immunosequencing, the study profiled T cell repertoires from some 670 subjects and related those repertoires to cytomegalovirus serostatus. Donor age, sex, ethnicity and CMV serostatus were compiled together with the repertoire data. In an earlier analysis of over 550 of the donors, high-throughput TCR beta sequencing was used to judge whether each TCR beta V gene segment behaved as functional or pseudogenic. Among some 400 genotyped donors of the cohort, an average of around 250,000 unique TCR beta nucleotide sequences was sequenced per donor, of which 15% to 20% were non-productive. The investigation overall reported the following: A cluster of highly shared sequence variants was judged likely to represent a technical artifact of the sequencing pipeline. In a later analysis, the rate of TCR association differed among HLA loci, with DRB1 alleles having the most associated TCRs and HLA-C alleles having the fewest. In an earlier analysis of roughly 500 of the donors, most TCR beta V segments appeared in productive rearrangements about 90% or about 30% of the time, broadly matching IMGT annotations. According to a later analysis, most CMV-associated TCR beta chains appeared to be HLA-restricted, and the HLA associations seemed to be driven largely by CMV exposure. Because HLA typing was unavailable for some donors at each locus, only the typed subset was used in association tests. In a later analysis, several top co-occurrence clusters were reported to appear linked to parvovirus B19, influenza, CMV and Epstein-Barr virus. Assigning TCR associations to individual alleles was difficult when HLA alleles, especially DR and DQ, strongly co-occurred. Linkage disequilibrium might explain the correlated functional status among segregating V segments, but an unknown experimental factor could not be excluded. An association between a missense DCLRE1C variant and V-gene and J-gene trimming of TCR beta chains was found in a later genetic analysis and replicated in an independent cohort. In a later genetic analysis, fewer N-insertions in productive TCRs were reported among donors in an Asian-associated ancestry cluster than the roughly 640-donor mean. It was suggested by the authors that the approach could potentially be generalized to other disease states and immunological phenotypes. A later analysis found that HLA-associated TCR beta chains were more clonally expanded and had lower generation probabilities than equally common non-associated chains. Seventeen rarely observed V segments, including chromosome 9 orphons, were excluded from the earlier analysis of almost 600 of the donors because counts were too low. The presence/absence analyses assumed that sequencing depth was roughly uniform across donors, and that assumption may not be true. Only TCR beta chains were sequenced in this cohort, and the absence of alpha or paired-chain data limited detectable features. In the study, some 160 TCR beta chains were listed as associated with cytomegalovirus. A further reported finding was that TCR beta sequences accurately predicted the HLA-A and HLA-B alleles for most subjects in the first cohort. In a later analysis, 16,951 TCR beta sequences were associated with specific HLA alleles at a false discovery rate of 0.05. For the cohort, immune exposure information was limited to CMV serostatus. A few of the identified cytomegalovirus-associated TCR beta chains were confirmed in vitro to be specific for cytomegalovirus antigens. Most TCR sequences were observed very rarely across donors, whereas some public TCRs were present in many individuals. Cytomegalovirus status was reported to be diagnosed by the classifier with high specificity and sensitivity in both the original and validation cohorts.

For this clone: Its binding antigen is unknown. There are no base qualities to consult, and no much larger clone falls within one base.

The cohort comprised fewer than 750 healthy bone marrow donors. All cohort members were sampled while nominally healthy, although unrecorded immune exposures were likely present. The donor was CMV seropositive and was included in the group of around 300 seropositive cohort members. A peripheral blood sample was provided by each donor, and peripheral blood mononuclear cells were used for TCR beta sequencing. Genomic DNA was extracted from the blood cell samples with the Qiagen DNeasy Blood Extraction Kit. The library was generated by the immunoSEQ multiplex PCR assay. For the multiplex PCR, a mixture combining 60 forward primers for TCR Vbeta segments and 13 reverse primers for TCR Jbeta segments was used. The CDR3 region of rearranged TCR beta genes was amplified from genomic DNA by a multiplex PCR assay. Amplified TCR beta libraries were sequenced as 87-base-pair reads on the Illumina HiSeq System. Per the authors' processing: A later analysis tallied approximately 87 million unique TCR beta chains across the 666 repertoires, and some 10 million of those chains were shared by two or more donors. A nearest-neighbor algorithm error-corrected the raw reads and collapsed the reads into unique sequences, merging closely related sequences to remove PCR and sequencing errors. Alignment of CDR3 sequences to IMGT reference sequences was used to assign V, D and J gene segments. For a sequence to be retained, a match of at least six nucleotides to both a V gene segment and a J gene segment was required. A rearrangement was called productive if the CDR3 had no stop codons and remained in frame with V and J, and every other rearrangement was called non-productive. CDR3 was defined by IMGT convention, running from the second conserved V-encoded cysteine to the conserved J-encoded phenylalanine. The earlier analysis of 500 to 600 of the donors excluded sequences that lacked an unambiguous match to a single V gene segment. An earlier analysis of a few hundred of the donors called V segments functional above 56.7% productive rearrangements and segregating when the between-donor standard deviation exceeded 5%. A statistical classification framework was built for diagnosing cytomegalovirus status from the catalog of TCR beta chain sequences. A later analysis assigned V and J genes by comparing TCR nucleotide sequences with IMGT/GENE-DB human TR gene sequences. The TCRdist pipeline was used in a later analysis to assign CDR3 sequences and most-parsimonious VDJ recombination scenarios. In a later analysis, each TCR beta chain was defined by its CDR3 amino acid sequence together with its V-gene family, and reads without a unique V-gene family were excluded. In a later analysis, 450 to 600 highly shared, low-generation-probability nucleotide sequences were removed to address suspected cross-contamination and a sequencing artifact. For each public chain, a later analysis derived a clonal expansion index from normalized ranks of inferred template counts within each repertoire. Generation probabilities in a later analysis came from a VDJ recombination model fitted to out-of-frame rearrangements, and those results were checked against IGoR. A later analysis scored TCR-TCR, TCR-HLA and TCR-CMV co-occurrence with hypergeometric tests, applying a repertoire-size bias correction to TCR pairs. In a later analysis, false discovery rates were estimated by permuting HLA or CMV assignments 20 times. In a later analysis, co-occurring TCRs were grouped using DBSCAN, and TCRdist sequence similarity was added for clustering within HLA-allele-positive subsets. Repertoires with fewer than 30,000 or more than 120,000 public chains, plus five repertoires with anomalous nucleotide sharing, were excluded from co-occurrence clustering. TCRdb obtained this table from immuneACCESS and retained in-frame rearrangements with V and J assigned. These tables miss some clones; where compared with another copy, unresolved V genes account for less than half of the shortfall, and the remainder is unexplained. That table gives V, J and clone size, and the DNA gave D and trimming. Within this sample are about 150,000 clones, with 65% to 70% of them counted one time only. The ten largest clones capture 10% of the sample.

Sequenced: PBMCs. The source of this sequence is a man aged 30-40 years in good health and CMV-seropositive.

The DNA sequence reads TGTGCCAGCAGCCCCCGTTTGCAGAATGAAAAACTGTTTTTT. It encodes CASSPRLQNEKLFF. Recombination connected TRBV9 to TRBJ1-4; the D gene is unclear. The junction shows trimming of 4 bases on V and 5 bases on J, plus 12 bases between the germline ends. In the germline V gene, CDR1 corresponds to SGDLS and CDR2 to YYNGEE. The CDR3 sequence holds 14 residues, the cysteine and phenylalanine included. Only the CDR3 DNA is retained, 42 bases long and in frame from the first base. With the portions outside the CDR3 filled from the reference TRBV9 and TRBJ1-4 genes, the complete variable region becomes DSGVTQTPKHLITATGQRVTLRCSPRSGDLSVYWYQQSLDQGLQFLIQYYNGEERAKGNILERFSAQQFPDLHSELNLSSLELGDSALYFCASSPRLQNEKLFFGSGTQLSVL.